Detailed here is one T cell receptor beta chain. Participants' reported clinical history set cohort assignment. This entry is derived from a study of blood T cell repertoires in COVID-19. Study overall: Samples came from the United States, Italy and Spain, spanning acute and convalescent COVID-19.

In germline, CDR1 is MNHNS, CDR2 SASEGT. There are 15 residues in the CDR3. Trimming cost V 2 bases and J 3 bases; bases outside gene matches: 3. Original processing notes: Researchers report that nucleated cell counts were estimated from reference gene primer amplification. Measured with immunoSEQ multiplex PCR; TCRdb has only the in-frame clones, and not every one. The D gene and trimming were derived from the DNA, and the V and J assignments and clone size from that table. This table has 250,000 to 350,000 clones, around 90% appearing once. The TCR originated in a woman in her late teens or twenties with acute COVID-19. Sequencing input: PBMCs or T cells enriched from blood (not recorded which). The chain couples TRBV6-1 to TRBJ2-1; 8 positions agree with TRBD1. CDR3 sequence: CASSETDRVYNEQFF. The CDR3 DNA sequence: TGTGCCAGCAGTGAAACGGACAGGGTCTACAATGAGCAGTTCTTC.